A single sample is the source of the 19 T cell receptor gamma chains below, sequenced in a study of γδ T cells in repeated Plasmodium falciparum infection. Bulk repertoires came from Vgamma9/Vdelta2+ or Vdelta2-negative gammadelta T cells flow-sorted from PBMC. TCRdb re-called the multiplex PCR reads using CATT. The sample carries tens of thousands of gamma-chain clones, around 3% recorded once. Sequenced input: gamma-delta T cells from blood. The receptors shown here come from a pool of human donors (malaria-infected and uninfected, not separated).

This clone was counted ten times or more. A far larger clone is one base from this, pointing to a likely read error. Other DNA sequences in this specimen translate into the identical CDR3. The gene calls are TRGV9 and TRGJ1 or TRGJ2. The J gene, not given by TCRdb, was assigned here from a germline match of the nucleotide sequence. Germline CDR1 is GITISATS and CDR2 is ISYDGTV (reference sequence). The CDR3 consists of 15 residues. The V segment lost 4 bases and the J segment 5 bases; nucleotides outside the gene matches: 14. The CDR3 here is CALWDRLQGNYKKLF. The DNA of the CDR3 is TGTGCCTTGTGGGACCGTCTGCAAGGGAATTATAAGAAACTCTTT.

This clone appeared a few times. With a far larger clone one base away, a read error is the likely cause. The sample has other DNA sequences that encode this CDR3 too. No J gene was called, and the V gene is TRGV9. Germline V gene sequence: CDR1 GITISATS, CDR2 ISYDGTV (reference sequence). This CDR3 region has 14 residues. DNA for the CDR3: TGTGCCTTGTGGGAGCCCCGCAATTATTATAAGAAGCTCTTT. Amino acid sequence: CALWEPRNYYKKLF.

This clone was seen ten or more times. The protein recorded in TCRdb matches a much larger clone and deviates from this DNA's translation at residue 6, suggesting a read error; the protein here is obtained by translating the DNA. The chain joins TRGV9 to TRGJ1 or TRGJ2. The J gene was not available in TCRdb and was assigned here by matching the DNA to germline segments. J gave up 12 bases and V 3 bases, and 8 bases lay outside the gene matches. This CDR3 contains 11 residues. Germline V gene sequence: CDR1 GITISATS, CDR2 ISYDGTV (reference sequence). The chain's CDR3 is CALWEMSVKLF. Here the CDR3 DNA reads TGTGCCTTGTGGGAGATGTCGGTGAAACTCTTT.

This clone has just a few counts. Since a far larger clone is one base different, this is likely a read error. The same CDR3 arises from other DNA sequences in this sample as well. The V gene is TRGV8, the J gene TRGJ1 or TRGJ2. TCRdb leaves out the J gene; it was filled in here by matching the DNA to germline. There are 14 residues in the CDR3. Germline loops: CDR1 VENAVY, CDR2 YDSYNSRV. The CDR3 bases are TGTGCCACCTGGGACCATGGGAATTATTACAAGAAACTCTTT. Its translation is CATWDHGNYYKKLF.

At least ten counts were recorded for this clone. TCRdb shows a much larger clone's protein in place of this DNA's translation, and the two differ at residue 12, likely through a read error; the protein shown is translated from the DNA. CDR3 bases: TGTGCCACCTGGGACGGTCGACCCTATTATAAGAGACTCTTT. This sequence encodes CATWDGRPYYKRLF. The V gene is listed as TRGV2; no J gene was called. Germline V gene lookup returns CDR1 EGSNGY and CDR2 YDSYNSKV. The CDR3 contains 14 residues.

In its sample, this clone was seen many times. TCRdb has a much larger clone's protein, which differs at residue 7 from the translation of this DNA, likely because of a read error; what is shown is the protein translated from the DNA. This chain connects TRGV8 to TRGJ1 or TRGJ2. The CDR3 spans 11 residues. The trim removed 0 bases at V and 11 bases at J, leaving 4 bases unmatched. CDR1 VENAVY and CDR2 YDSYNSRV come from the germline V gene. In DNA form, the CDR3 reads TGTGCCACCTGGGATAGGAGGCAGAAACTCTTT. It translates to CATWDRRQKLF.

This clone was seen repeatedly, ten times or more. A far larger clone is a single base away, which makes a read error likely. The same CDR3 is also encoded by other DNA sequences in this sample. The V gene is TRGV5, the J gene TRGJ1 or TRGJ2. Germline matching of the DNA provided the J gene here, since TCRdb leaves it blank. The germline gives CDR1 VINAFY, CDR2 YDVSNSKD. This CDR3 is built from 11 residues. This chain's CDR3 is CATWTSSEKLF. The CDR3 bases are TGCGCCACCTGGACTTCAAGTGAGAAACTCTTT.

In its sample, this clone was seen many times. This CDR3 is also generated by other DNA sequences in the sample. This rearrangement joins TRGV9 to TRGJ1 or TRGJ2. CDR1 and CDR2 (germline): GITISATS, ISYDGTV (reference sequence). V lost 2 bases and J lost 4; bases outside the gene matches: 5. The CDR3 covers 13 residues. Here the CDR3 DNA reads TGTGCCTTGTGGGAGGGGACGTATTATAAGAAACTCTTT. Encoded protein: CALWEGTYYKKLF.

This clone was observed a few times. TCRdb attributes to this sequence the protein of a much larger clone, which differs from the DNA translation at residue 4; a read error is likely, and the protein displayed is translated from the DNA. This chain joins TRGV3 and TRGJ1 or TRGJ2. Matching the DNA to germline supplied the J gene, which TCRdb does not give. Germline CDR1 and CDR2: VTNTFY and YDVSTARD (reference sequence). The CDR3 length is 14 residues. CDR3 nucleotide sequence: TGTGCCACCCGGGACAGGTTATTTTATTATAAGAAACTCTTT. Protein sequence: CATRDRLFYYKKLF.

A word on this clone: A read error is the likely source, as a far larger clone sits one nucleotide away. The same CDR3 also results from other DNA sequences found in this sample. No J gene call was made, and the V gene is TRGV9. CDR1 is GITISATS and CDR2 is ISYDGTV in the germline V gene (reference sequence). This CDR3 is 18 amino acids long. CDR3 DNA sequence: TGTGCCTTGTGGGAGGTGGTGGGAAAAGAGTTGGGCAAAAAAATCAAGGTGTTT. As protein: CALWEVVGKELGKKIKVF.

This clone has more than one count but fewer than ten. TCRdb attributes to this sequence the protein of a much larger clone, which differs from the DNA translation at residue 11; a read error is likely, and the protein displayed is translated from the DNA. The V segment is TRGV2, and no J call was made. The CDR3 covers 13 residues. Germline loops: CDR1 EGSNGY, CDR2 YDSYNSKV. The CDR3 region is CATWDGRGYKELF. The CDR3 nucleotides read TGTGCCACCTGGGACGGGCGAGGTTATAAGGAACTCTTT.

This clone appeared a few times. With a far larger clone one base away, a read error is the likely cause. The sample has other DNA sequences that encode this CDR3 too. This sequence joins TRGV9 and TRGJ1 or TRGJ2. As TCRdb names no J gene, one was assigned here on the basis of a DNA match to germline. With V trimmed by 1 base and J by 3 bases, 6 bases remained unmatched. This CDR3 comprises 14 residues. The germline V gene has CDR1 GITISATS and CDR2 ISYDGTV (reference sequence). CDR3 nucleotide sequence: TGTGCCTTGTGGGAGGTACGTTTTTATTATAAGAAACTCTTT. It yields the protein CALWEVRFYYKKLF.

The sample holds a few counts of this clone. A far larger clone is one base from this, pointing to a likely read error. Other DNA sequences in this specimen translate into the identical CDR3. The V gene is TRGV9, but the J gene lacks a call. The germline gives CDR1 GITISATS, CDR2 ISYDGTV (reference sequence). The CDR3 runs 13 residues. The CDR3 DNA reads as TGTGCCTTGTGGGAGGTGCCGCCCGCGATTGGCCTCTTT. The encoded protein is CALWEVPPAIGLF.

In its sample, this clone was seen a few times. TCRdb's listed protein matches a much larger clone and diverges from this DNA's translation at residue 10, likely through a read error; the protein shown comes from the DNA. V is TRGV9 and J is TRGJP. TCRdb does not report a J gene; here it was assigned by matching the DNA to germline references. Germline values: CDR1 GITISATS, CDR2 ISYDGTV (reference sequence). The CDR3 runs 17 residues. CDR3 nucleotides: TGTGCCTTGTGGGAGGTGAATCCTGAGTCGGGCAAAAAAATCAAGGTATTT. This encodes CALWEVNPESGKKIKVF.

As for this clone: TCRdb attributes to this sequence the protein of a much larger clone, which differs from the DNA translation at residue 3; a read error is likely, and the protein displayed is translated from the DNA. J is TRGJ1 or TRGJ2 and V is TRGV9. CDR1 and CDR2 from the germline V gene are GITISATS and ISYDGTV (reference sequence). CDR3 size: 14 residues. CDR3 in amino acids: CASWEVQPYYKKLF. CDR3 coding DNA: TGTGCCTCGTGGGAGGTGCAGCCGTATTATAAGAAACTCTTT.

The gene calls are TRGV5 and TRGJ1 or TRGJ2. TCRdb offers no J gene call, so here the DNA was matched to germline to obtain one. The CDR3 is 13 amino acids. The V segment lost 6 bases and the J segment 6 bases; nucleotides outside the gene matches: 11. Germline loops: CDR1 VINAFY, CDR2 YDVSNSKD. CDR3 nucleotide sequence: TGTGCCACCTGGTCGGGCACCTTTTATAAGAAACTCTTT. This codes for CATWSGTFYKKLF.

There are many counts of this clone. An end of the junction does not agree with germline; a read error may underlie this. The chain uses TRGV2 and TRGJP. TCRdb does not report a J gene; here it was assigned by matching the DNA to germline references. The CDR3 has 15 amino acids. Germline values: CDR1 EGSNGY, CDR2 YDSYNSKV. The CDR3 is CATWDEGLSKKIKVF. DNA for the CDR3: TGTGCCACCTGGGACGAAGGGTTGAGCAAAAAAATCAAGGTATTT.

Only a few counts were recorded for this clone. The protein recorded in TCRdb matches a much larger clone and deviates from this DNA's translation at residue 11, suggesting a read error; the protein here is obtained by translating the DNA. The chain employs TRGV8 and TRGJ1 or TRGJ2. TCRdb gives no J gene; it was assigned here by matching the DNA to germline. There are 14 residues in the CDR3. The V gene's germline CDR1 is VENAVY and CDR2 YDSYNSRV. The CDR3 region is CATWDFLDYYRKLF. CDR3 nucleotide sequence: TGTGCCACCTGGGATTTTTTGGATTATTATAGGAAACTCTTT.

This clone has a count of ten or more. TCRdb attributes to this sequence the protein of a much larger clone, which differs from the DNA translation at residue 12; a read error is likely, and the protein displayed is translated from the DNA. The chain is built from TRGV9 and TRGJP. Looked up from germline, CDR1 is GITISATS and CDR2 is ISYDGTV (reference sequence). The CDR3 extends over 15 amino acids. CDR3 region: CALWEVELGKKTKVF. CDR3 nucleotide sequence: TGTGCCTTGTGGGAGGTTGAGTTGGGCAAAAAAACCAAGGTATTT.